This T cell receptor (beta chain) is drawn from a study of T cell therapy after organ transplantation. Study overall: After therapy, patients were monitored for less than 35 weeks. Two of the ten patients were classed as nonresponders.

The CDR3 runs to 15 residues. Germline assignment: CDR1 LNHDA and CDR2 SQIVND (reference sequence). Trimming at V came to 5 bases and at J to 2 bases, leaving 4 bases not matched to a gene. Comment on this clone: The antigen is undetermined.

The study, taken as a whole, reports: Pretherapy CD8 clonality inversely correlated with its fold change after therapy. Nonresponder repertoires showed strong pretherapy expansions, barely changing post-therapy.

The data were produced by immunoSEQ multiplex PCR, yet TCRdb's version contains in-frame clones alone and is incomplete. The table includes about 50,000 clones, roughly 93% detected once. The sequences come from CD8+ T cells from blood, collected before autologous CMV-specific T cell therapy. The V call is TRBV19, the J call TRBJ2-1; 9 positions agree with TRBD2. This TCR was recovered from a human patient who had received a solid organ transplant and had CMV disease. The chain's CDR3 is CASSPAGGPYNEQFF. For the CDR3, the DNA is TGTGCCAGTAGTCCGGCGGGGGGGCCCTACAATGAGCAGTTCTTC.